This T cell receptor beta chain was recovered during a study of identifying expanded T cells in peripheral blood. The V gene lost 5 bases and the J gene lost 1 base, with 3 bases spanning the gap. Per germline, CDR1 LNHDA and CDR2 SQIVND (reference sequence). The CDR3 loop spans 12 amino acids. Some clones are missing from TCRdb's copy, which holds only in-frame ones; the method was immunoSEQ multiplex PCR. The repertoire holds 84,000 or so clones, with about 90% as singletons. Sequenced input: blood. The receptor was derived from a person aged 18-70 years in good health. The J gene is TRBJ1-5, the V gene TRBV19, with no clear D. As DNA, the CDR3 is TGTGCCAGTAGTTGGAGCAATCAGCCCCAGCATTTT. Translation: CASSWSNQPQHF.